This T cell receptor beta chain was observed in a study of spatial heterogeneity in lung cancer. Sample time point: sample taken at primary tumor resection. Samples came from roughly 70 TRACERx patients with untreated early-stage lung cancer. Sequencing was performed on whole RNA extracted from tumor and nontumor lung tissue, or from frozen PBMC, and the material was left unsorted. The CDR3 contains 13 residues. Trimming took 5 bases from V and 10 from J, leaving 15 bases between them. Germline V gene data show CDR1 as SQVTM and CDR2 as ANQGSEA. This clonotype was detected ten times or more. Single TCR cDNA molecules each had their own unique molecular identifier. TCRdb reprocessed the 5' RACE reads via MiXCR and lists one record per CDR3 protein. The table shows thousands of distinct CDR3 sequences, with about 4.2% occurring only once.

This chain connects TRBV29-1 to TRBJ1-6; D perhaps matches TRBD1 (5 bases). Here the sequenced sample was PBMCs, taken at surgery. The sequence was collected from a male donor with early-stage non-small cell lung cancer. CDR3 DNA: TGCAGCGTTCTTCTAACAGGAGACTCACCCCTCCACTTT. The encoded protein is CSVLLTGDSPLHF. Using reference TRBV29-1 and TRBJ1-6 for the parts outside the CDR3, the full variable domain is SAVISQKPSRDICQRGTSLTIQCQVDSQVTMMFWYRQQPGQSLTLIATANQGSEATYESGFVIDKFPISRPNLTFSTLTVSNMSPEDSSIYLCSVLLTGDSPLHFGNGTRLTVT.